This TCR beta chain was sequenced for a study of blood T cells in healthy people across ages. This clonotype was seen more than once but under ten times. Sample-barcoded 5' priming and a J-beta primer mix drove a second PCR of about 6 to 12 cycles. One entry per CDR3 protein results from TCRdb running MiXCR on the 5' RACE reads. The table lists 780,000 or so distinct CDR3 sequences, 25% of them singletons. This CDR3 is built from 13 residues. The V gene's germline CDR1 is DFQATT and CDR2 SNEGSKA (reference sequence). V lost 1 base and J lost 3, with 8 bases in between. The sample also formed part of further work on T cells of mothers and their children. Per that paper: cDNA was synthesized from all extracted RNA at roughly 1.5 ug per reaction. Persistent microchimeric T cell clones were not found at ~100 per million sensitivity.

The receptor's source is a boy aged 5 to 17 in good health. This sequence joins TRBV20-1 and TRBJ2-3; tentative D call: TRBD1 (6 bases). The sample was blood. As DNA, the CDR3 is TGCAGTGCTAGAGGGACAGTTACAGATACGCAGTATTTT. It encodes CSARGTVTDTQYF.